This T cell receptor beta chain derives from a study of T cell clonotyping in hematopoietic cell transplantation (dated by TCRdb to the early 2020s). With regard to the full study: A total of 130 or so blood samples were gathered in the study from roughly 40 consecutive transplant recipients along with their related donors. Recruitment of patients ran from late 2015 to early 2017, and follow-up continued until late 2020 or until death. What the authors observed across the whole study: Overlap with donor repertoires was found for only a small fraction of recipient repertoires, with over 97% found to appear de novo at the given depth. Donor and pretransplant recipient Inverse Simpson Index values predicted broader posttransplant TCR repertoire diversity. A decrease in recipient TCR diversity was observed after transplant, and a progressive increase in pathologically expanded clonotypes was seen from day 30 to day 180. The sample size was limited, and CD4 and CD8 repertoire contributions could not be separated because cells were not sorted.

The junction shows trimming of 5 bases on V and 4 bases on J, and the gene matches do not reach 6 bases of it. According to the germline V gene, CDR1 reads MDHEN and CDR2 reads SYDVKM. The CDR3 runs 14 residues from the cysteine to the phenylalanine. The only DNA kept is the CDR3, 42 bases in frame from the first base. Comments on this clone: Its recognized antigen is unknown. No base quality information exists; no much larger clone differs at one position.

Blood samples for TCR beta sequencing were given by related transplant donors. Nuclei Lysis Solution was used to extract genomic DNA from fresh or cryopreserved unfractionated peripheral blood mononuclear cells. TCR beta CDR3 regions were amplified from genomic DNA with the immunoSEQ assay, a bias-controlled multiplex PCR using V- and J-specific primers. In a second PCR step, the CDR3 amplicons were tagged with a proprietary barcode plus Illumina adapter sequences. An Illumina MiSeq instrument was used to sequence the CDR3 libraries. The paper's processing steps were these. Export and quality control were handled in immunoSEQ Analyzer 3.0, while downstream analyses relied on R Bioconductor and Immunarch. Only productive rearrangements in the normalized downsampled data set were used to calculate repertoire metrics. In the normalized cohort, a clonotype counted as pathologically expanded if the clonotype was larger than 5 templates. The Inverse Simpson Index was used to measure repertoire diversity. To capture all clonotypes, CMV-specificity analyses were performed on the non-normalized data set. TCRdb re-hosts the immuneACCESS table, in-frame sequences only. Its copies lack some clones; in the studies checked, an unresolved V gene accounts for under half of them, and the cause for the rest is not known. V, J and clone size derive from that table, while D and trimming were established from the DNA sequence. The sample yields fewer than 80,000 clones; approximately 94% were counted once. The ten largest clones add up to roughly 1.7% of the sample.

The sample comprised peripheral blood mononuclear cells. This receptor chain uses TRBV28 and TRBJ1-2; 8 bases in between match TRBD1. This receptor was obtained from a middle-aged man in good health. Some clones in this sample may be carry-over from other donors' samples. The CDR3 reads as follows: CASSPGQATYGYTF. The DNA sequence follows: TGTGCCAGCAGTCCGGGACAGGCCACCTATGGCTACACCTTC.